The 27 T cell receptor beta chains in this list originate from one sample, sequenced in a study of long-term antiretroviral therapy in people with HIV. The immunoSEQ assay was v3.0, run at survey level. Method: immunoSEQ multiplex PCR; TCRdb's copy keeps in-frame clones and lacks some. Of roughly 25,000 clones in the sample, about 92% are singletons; the top ten hold approximately 8.5%. This material consisted of unsorted PBMCs, taken 7.6 years after starting antiretroviral therapy. Source of these receptors: a woman between 40 and 50 years old with HIV.

The chain couples TRBV11-2 to TRBJ2-5; D tentatively reads TRBD1 or TRBD2 (6 bases each). This CDR3 comprises 15 residues. Deletions cut 5 bases from V and 4 bases from J, with 17 bases between. The germline CDR1 and CDR2 sequences are SGHAT and FQNNGV. The CDR3 spells CASSVGGLRAETQYF. The CDR3 DNA sequence: TGTGCCAGCAGCGTAGGGGGACTTCGGGCAGAGACCCAGTACTTC.

This clone came up once. The chain has TRBV5-1 and TRBJ2-3; 13 positions agree with TRBD2. The CDR3 extends over 16 amino acids. Unmatched junction bases numbered 6, after V lost 4 bases and J lost 4 bases. The germline gives CDR1 SGHRS, CDR2 YFSETQ. CDR3 amino acids: CASSASGTSGADTQYF. CDR3 in DNA: TGCGCCAGCAGCGCCTCCGGGACTAGCGGGGCAGATACGCAGTATTTT.

The chain joins TRBV2 to TRBJ1-1, with D maybe TRBD1 (5 bases). Between the trimmed V and J ends, which lost 5 bases and 4 bases, there was a span of 17 bases. The CDR3 covers 15 residues. Per the germline V gene, CDR1 is SNHLY and CDR2 is FYNNEI. CDR3 bases: TGTGCCAGCAGTCGGGGGGGGGACCCCGCCACTGAAGCTTTCTTT. Translation gives CASSRGGDPATEAFF.

The J gene is TRBJ1-1, the V gene TRBV25-1, with D unresolved. This CDR3 is built from 16 residues. V lost 1 base and J 0 bases, leaving 12 bases between the germline ends. Germline CDR1 MGHDK, CDR2 SYGVNS. CDR3 protein: CASSESRSFMNTEAFF. The CDR3 DNA reads as TGTGCCAGCAGTGAATCTAGGAGCTTCATGAACACTGAAGCTTTCTTT. Full variable domain (outside the CDR3, taken from reference TRBV25-1 and TRBJ1-1): EADIYQTPRYLVIGTGKKITLECSQTMGHDKMYWYQQDPGMELHLIHYSYGVNSTEKGDLSSESTVSRIRTEHFPLTLESARPSHTSQYLCASSESRSFMNTEAFFGQGTRLTVV.

The CDR3 loop reads CASSVQGAGSTEAFF. For the CDR3, the DNA is TGCGCCAGCAGCGTACAGGGGGCAGGGAGCACTGAAGCTTTCTTT. This chain uses TRBV5-1 with TRBJ1-1; TRBD1 agrees at 9 bases. This CDR3 region has 15 residues. Germline loops: CDR1 SGHRS, CDR2 YFSETQ. V shed 4 bases, J shed 4 bases, and the junction held 8 bases outside the gene matches.

The chain joins TRBV6-5 to TRBJ1-1; D uncertain. The V and J ends lost 0 bases and 1 base respectively, with 6 bases between them. The CDR3 consists of 14 residues. Germline values: CDR1 MNHEY, CDR2 SVGAGI. The CDR3 DNA reads TGTGCCAGCAGTTACTCGATTTGGAACACTGAAGCTTTCTTT. Translated, it gives CASSYSIWNTEAFF.

The V gene is TRBV19, the J gene TRBJ2-1, with 8 bases aligning to TRBD1. The V gene end was trimmed by 0 bases and the J gene end by 9 bases; junction bases not matched to a gene: 7. Germline assignment: CDR1 LNHDA and CDR2 SQIVND (reference sequence). This CDR3 spans 15 amino acids. The CDR3 is CASSIEPGQVAEQFF. The CDR3 DNA follows: TGTGCCAGTAGTATAGAACCGGGACAGGTCGCTGAGCAGTTCTTC.

This rearrangement joins TRBV7-2 to TRBJ2-5; D perhaps matches TRBD2 (7 bases). The CDR3 is made up of 15 amino acids. The ends were cut back, 2 bases at V and 6 bases at J, with 16 bases in the middle. CDR1 SGHTA and CDR2 FQGNSA come from the germline V gene. Here the CDR3 DNA reads TGTGCCAGCAGCTTATTGGGGGGGCGGATAAAGACCCAGTACTTC. It translates to CASSLLGGRIKTQYF.

The chain couples TRBV5-1 to TRBJ1-2, with TRBD1 matching over 7 bases. The J segment lost 4 bases and the V segment lost 4 bases, leaving 10 bases of the junction unmatched. Germline CDR1 reads SGHRS; CDR2 reads YFSETQ. This CDR3 spans 15 amino acids. CDR3 protein: CASSPGQHQSYGYTF. Here the CDR3 DNA reads TGCGCCAGCAGCCCGGGACAGCACCAATCCTATGGCTACACCTTC.

With respect to this clone: An end of the junction does not agree with germline; a read error may underlie this. The chain is built from TRBV4-2 and TRBJ1-4, with D tentatively TRBD1 (5 bases). CDR3 length equals 15 residues. Germline CDR1 LGHNA, CDR2 YNFKEQ. The CDR3 DNA sequence: TGTGCCAGCAGCAAAGATAGGGGACCGAATGAAAAACTGTTTTTT. Translating it yields CASSKDRGPNEKLFF.

The gene calls are TRBV6-1 and TRBJ2-5; the D gene is possibly TRBD1 (6 bases). Looked up from germline, CDR1 is MNHNS and CDR2 is SASEGT. Trimming stripped 3 bases from V and 2 bases from J, with 10 bases between. This CDR3 region has 14 residues. The CDR3 loop reads CASSDRGLQETQYF. The CDR3 bases are TGTGCCAGCAGTGACAGGGGCTTGCAAGAGACCCAGTACTTC.

The V and J genes are TRBV2 and TRBJ1-1; D perhaps matches TRBD1 (5 bases). In germline, CDR1 is SNHLY, CDR2 FYNNEI. The CDR3 has 12 amino acids. The V end was cut by 8 bases, the J end by 1 base, with 8 bases between. CDR3 loop: CASRGENTEAFF. CDR3 nucleotides: TGTGCCAGCCGAGGGGAGAACACTGAAGCTTTCTTT. The entire variable domain, with the rest obtained from reference TRBV2 and TRBJ1-1, is as follows: EPEVTQTPSHQVTQMGQEVILRCVPISNHLYFYWYRQILGQKVEFLVSFYNNEISEKSEIFDDQFSVERPDGSNFTLKIRSTKLEDSAMYFCASRGENTEAFFGQGTRLTVV.

The chain carries TRBV27 and TRBJ2-2; TRBD2 is a possible D gene (6 bases). CDR3 size: 14 residues. V was shortened by 5 bases and J by 6 bases, with 13 bases between the two germline ends. Germline V gives CDR1 MNHEY, CDR2 SMNVEV (reference sequence). The CDR3 DNA sequence: TGTGCCAGCAGTACATGGGGAGGACCCGGGGAGCTGTTTTTT. It translates to CASSTWGGPGELFF.

This clone appeared a single time. V usage is TRBV25-1 and J usage is TRBJ2-7; no clear D gene. Trimming cost V 5 bases and J 6 bases, with 11 bases left between them. CDR1 is MGHDK and CDR2 is SYGVNS in the germline V gene. The CDR3 has 12 residues. The CDR3 region has the DNA TGTGCCAGCAGTCCTTTCCCGGGCGAGCAGTACTTC. Translated, it gives CASSPFPGEQYF.

V is TRBV4-3 and J is TRBJ2-2; 9 bases map to TRBD2. The CDR3 contains 16 residues. V trimming: 0 bases; J trimming: 10 bases; junction bases outside the gene matches: 9. Germline values: CDR1 LGHNA, CDR2 YSLEER. CDR3 sequence (DNA): TGCGCCAGCAGCCAAGATGCCGCGGGGGGGCTAGTGGAGCTGTTTTTT. Translation: CASSQDAAGGLVELFF.

The chain uses TRBV6-1 and TRBJ1-5; 7 positions agree with TRBD1. With V trimmed by 4 bases and J by 0 bases, 6 bases remained unmatched. From germline, CDR1 is MNHNS and CDR2 SASEGT. The CDR3 has 16 amino acids. CDR3 residues: CASSADRELSNQPQHF. DNA for the CDR3: TGTGCCAGCAGTGCCGACAGGGAACTTAGCAATCAGCCCCAGCATTTT.

This chain uses TRBV7-9 with TRBJ2-1; D not certain. The CDR3 consists of 11 residues. V dropped 2 bases and J dropped 9 bases, with 5 bases sitting between them. Germline-derived CDR1 and CDR2 are SEHNR and FQNEAQ (reference sequence). CDR3 sequence: CASSLNREQFF. CDR3 in DNA: TGTGCCAGCAGCTTAAATCGTGAGCAGTTCTTC.

V is TRBV11-2 and J is TRBJ2-5, with D uncertain. In germline, CDR1 is SGHAT, CDR2 FQNNGV. Between the trimmed V and J ends, which lost 0 bases and 1 base, there was a span of 9 bases. CDR3 length: 15 amino acids. The CDR3 DNA sequence: TGTGCCAGCAGCTTAGATCGAGACTTCCAAGAGACCCAGTACTTC. As protein: CASSLDRDFQETQYF.

This chain joins TRBV19 and TRBJ1-2; 7 bases are a match to TRBD1. The CDR3 covers 14 residues. Per the germline V gene, CDR1 is LNHDA and CDR2 is SQIVND (reference sequence). Trimming removed 3 bases from V and 8 bases from J; junction bases left unmatched: 9. The CDR3 coding sequence is TGTGCCAGTAGTATTACGACAGGGTCCGGGGGCTACACCTTC. Its protein is CASSITTGSGGYTF.

The chain links TRBV11-2 to TRBJ2-1; D gene uncertain. This CDR3 has 11 amino acids. The V gene lost 5 bases and the J gene lost 5 bases, with 4 bases spanning the gap. Germline loops: CDR1 SGHAT, CDR2 FQNNGV. CDR3 amino acids: CASSPNNEQFF. The DNA for the CDR3 is TGTGCCAGCAGCCCTAACAATGAGCAGTTCTTC.

This chain connects TRBV11-2 to TRBJ2-5, with no clear D. This CDR3 spans 13 amino acids. Trimming removed 5 bases from V and 5 bases from J, with 12 bases in between. Germline V gene data show CDR1 as SGHAT and CDR2 as FQNNGV. CDR3 bases: TGTGCCAGCAGCCCCAGCCTACACGAGACCCAGTACTTC. Amino acid sequence: CASSPSLHETQYF.

Only one count was recorded for this clone. V usage is TRBV10-3 and J usage is TRBJ2-3; 8 bases are shared with TRBD1. The CDR3 spans 15 residues. The germline CDR1 and CDR2 sequences are ENHRY and SYGVKD. J gave up 3 bases and V 3 bases, and 5 bases lay outside the gene matches. The CDR3 DNA follows: TGTGCCATCAGTGATCGCCAGGGGGCTACAGATACGCAGTATTTT. Its protein is CAISDRQGATDTQYF.

The V gene is TRBV30, the J gene TRBJ1-1; D might be TRBD1 (5 bases). This CDR3 spans 13 amino acids. CDR1 is GTSNPN and CDR2 is SVGIG in the germline V gene (reference sequence). V lost 0 bases, J lost 2 bases, and 7 bases lay in between. The CDR3 here is CAWSVGVNTEAFF. CDR3 DNA sequence: TGTGCCTGGAGTGTAGGGGTCAACACTGAAGCTTTCTTT. Together with reference TRBV30 and TRBJ1-1, the CDR3 gives the full variable domain: SQTIHQWPATLVQPVGSPLSLECTVEGTSNPNLYWYRQAAGRGLQLLFYSVGIGQISSEVPQNLSASRPQDRQFILSSKKLLLSDSGFYLCAWSVGVNTEAFFGQGTRLTVV.

The CDR3 region has the DNA TGTGCCAGCAGCTTATCCCAGGGAAACAATGAGCAGTTCTTC. This codes for CASSLSQGNNEQFF. This chain joins TRBV7-3 and TRBJ2-1; D perhaps matches TRBD1 (5 bases). CDR3 length equals 14 residues. V gave up 2 bases and J gave up 5 bases, with 10 bases separating them. The germline gives CDR1 SGHTA, CDR2 FQGTGA. Full variable domain (outside the CDR3, taken from reference TRBV7-3 and TRBJ2-1): GAGVSQTPSNKVTEKGKYVELRCDPISGHTALYWYRQSLGQGPEFLIYFQGTGAADDSGLPNDRFFAVRPEGSVSTLKIQRTERGDSAVYLCASSLSQGNNEQFFGPGTRLTVL.

The chain links TRBV6-6 to TRBJ1-2; tentatively, D is TRBD1 (5 bases). The CDR3 runs to 15 residues. V was trimmed by 0 bases and J by 4 bases, leaving 12 bases between them. Germline values: CDR1 MNHNY, CDR2 SVGAGI (reference sequence). The DNA for the CDR3 is TGTGCCAGCAGTTACTCTGGCAGGGAGGGCTATGGCTACACCTTC. It specifies CASSYSGREGYGYTF.

V gene TRBV9 combines with J gene TRBJ1-1; TRBD1 matches 10 bases. The germline CDR1 and CDR2 sequences are SGDLS and YYNGEE. V dropped 3 bases and J dropped 3; count of bases not matched to a gene: 5. There are 15 residues in the CDR3. The chain's CDR3 is CASSDGQGVYTEAFF. CDR3 coding DNA: TGTGCCAGCAGCGACGGACAGGGGGTATACACTGAAGCTTTCTTT.

This rearrangement joins TRBV29-1 to TRBJ2-5, with TRBD1 identical over 9 bases. The germline V gene has CDR1 SQVTM and CDR2 ANQGSEA. After removal of 6 bases from V and 5 bases from J, the junction contained 4 bases not matched to a gene. This CDR3 region has 12 residues. The CDR3 is CSVGTGMETQYF. The CDR3, as DNA: TGCAGCGTCGGGACAGGGATGGAGACCCAGTACTTC.